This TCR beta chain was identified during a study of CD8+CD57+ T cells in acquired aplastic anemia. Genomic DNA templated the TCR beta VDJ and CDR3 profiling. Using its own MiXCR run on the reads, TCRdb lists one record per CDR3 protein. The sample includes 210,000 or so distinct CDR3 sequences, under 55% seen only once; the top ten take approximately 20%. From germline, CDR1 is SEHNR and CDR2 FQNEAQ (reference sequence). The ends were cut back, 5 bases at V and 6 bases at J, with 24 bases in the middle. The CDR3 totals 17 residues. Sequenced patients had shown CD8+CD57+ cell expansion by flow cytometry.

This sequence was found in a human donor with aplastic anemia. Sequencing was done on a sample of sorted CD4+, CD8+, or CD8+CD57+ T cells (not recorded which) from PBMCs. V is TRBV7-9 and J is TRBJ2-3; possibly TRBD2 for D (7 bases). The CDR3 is CASSPPTLGGGPDTQYF. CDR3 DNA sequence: TGTGCCAGCAGCCCCCCGACATTGGGGGGGGGCCCCGATACGCAGTATTTT.